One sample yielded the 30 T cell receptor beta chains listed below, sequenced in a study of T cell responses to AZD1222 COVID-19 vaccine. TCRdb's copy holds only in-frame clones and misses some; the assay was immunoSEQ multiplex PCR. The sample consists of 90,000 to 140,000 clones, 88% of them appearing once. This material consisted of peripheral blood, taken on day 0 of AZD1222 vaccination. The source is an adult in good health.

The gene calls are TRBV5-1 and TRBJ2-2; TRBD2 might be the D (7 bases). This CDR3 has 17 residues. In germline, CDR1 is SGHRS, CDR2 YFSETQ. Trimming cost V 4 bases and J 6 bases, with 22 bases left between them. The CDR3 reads CASSQNNPGEGAGELFF. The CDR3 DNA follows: TGCGCCAGCAGCCAAAATAACCCCGGGGAGGGGGCCGGGGAGCTGTTTTTT.

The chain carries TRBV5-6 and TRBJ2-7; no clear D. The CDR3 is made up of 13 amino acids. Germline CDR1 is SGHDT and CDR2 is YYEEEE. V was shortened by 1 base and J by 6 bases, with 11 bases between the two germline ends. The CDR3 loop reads CASSLWLGSEQYF. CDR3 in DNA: TGTGCCAGCAGCTTGTGGTTGGGATCCGAGCAGTACTTC.

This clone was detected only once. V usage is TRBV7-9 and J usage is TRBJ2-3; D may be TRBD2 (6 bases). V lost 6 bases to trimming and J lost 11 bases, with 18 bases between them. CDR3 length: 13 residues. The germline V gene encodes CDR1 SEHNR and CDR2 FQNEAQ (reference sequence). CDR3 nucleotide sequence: TGTGCCAGCAGGGGGGAGGCGAATTCAGGGCAGTATTTT. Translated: CASRGEANSGQYF. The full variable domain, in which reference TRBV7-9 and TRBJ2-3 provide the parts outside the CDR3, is DTGVSQNPRHKITKRGQNVTFRCDPISEHNRLYWYRQTLGQGPEFLTYFQNEAQLEKSRLLSDRFSAERPKGSFSTLEIQRTEQGDSAMYLCASRGEANSGQYFGPGTRLTVL.

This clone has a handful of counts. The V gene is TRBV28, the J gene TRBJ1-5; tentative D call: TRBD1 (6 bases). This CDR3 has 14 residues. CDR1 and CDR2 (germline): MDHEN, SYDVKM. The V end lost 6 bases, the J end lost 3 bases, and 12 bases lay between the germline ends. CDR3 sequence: CASSRGQFNQPQHF. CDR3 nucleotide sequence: TGTGCCAGCAGCCGAGGACAGTTCAATCAGCCCCAGCATTTT.

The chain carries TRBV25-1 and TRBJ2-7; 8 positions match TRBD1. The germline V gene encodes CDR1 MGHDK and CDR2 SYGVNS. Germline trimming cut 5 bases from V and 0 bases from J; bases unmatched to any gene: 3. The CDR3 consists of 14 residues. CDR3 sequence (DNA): TGTGCCAGCAGTTACACAGGGGGCTCCTACGAGCAGTACTTC. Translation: CASSYTGGSYEQYF.

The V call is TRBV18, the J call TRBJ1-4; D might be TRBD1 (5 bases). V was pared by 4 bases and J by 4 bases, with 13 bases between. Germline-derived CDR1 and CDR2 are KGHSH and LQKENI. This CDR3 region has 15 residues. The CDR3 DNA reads TGTGCCAGCTCACGGGAGGGGCTGTATAATGAAAAACTGTTTTTT. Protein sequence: CASSREGLYNEKLFF.

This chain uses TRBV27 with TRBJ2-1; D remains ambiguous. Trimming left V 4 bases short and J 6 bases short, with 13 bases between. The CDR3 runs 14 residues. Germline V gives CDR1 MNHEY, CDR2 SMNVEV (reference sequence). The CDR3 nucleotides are TGTGCCAGCAGTTATCGGCGAATTTCCAATGAGCAGTTCTTC. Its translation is CASSYRRISNEQFF.

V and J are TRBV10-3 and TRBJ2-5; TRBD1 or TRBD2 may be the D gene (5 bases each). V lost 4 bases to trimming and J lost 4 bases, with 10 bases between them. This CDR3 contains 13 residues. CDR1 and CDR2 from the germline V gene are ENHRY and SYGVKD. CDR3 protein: CAISAVGTETQYF. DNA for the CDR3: TGTGCCATCAGTGCGGTGGGGACAGAGACCCAGTACTTC.

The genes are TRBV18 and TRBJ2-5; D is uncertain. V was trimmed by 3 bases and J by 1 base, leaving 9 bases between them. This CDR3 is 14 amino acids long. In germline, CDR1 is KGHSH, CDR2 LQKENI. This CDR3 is CASSPNRVQETQYF. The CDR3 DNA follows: TGTGCCAGCTCACCTAACCGGGTCCAAGAGACCCAGTACTTC.

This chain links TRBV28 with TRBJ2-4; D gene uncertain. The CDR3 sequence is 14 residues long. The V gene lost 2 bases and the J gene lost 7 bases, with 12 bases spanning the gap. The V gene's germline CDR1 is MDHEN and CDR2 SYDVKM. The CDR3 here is CASSLVRGVNIQYF. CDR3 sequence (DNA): TGTGCCAGCAGTTTAGTTCGTGGGGTCAACATTCAGTACTTC.

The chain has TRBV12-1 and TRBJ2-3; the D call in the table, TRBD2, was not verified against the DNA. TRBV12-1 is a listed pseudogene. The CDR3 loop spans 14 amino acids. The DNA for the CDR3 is TGTGCCAGCAGCTTTCCCCTAGTTCAGGATACGCAGTATTTT. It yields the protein CASSFPLVQDTQYF.

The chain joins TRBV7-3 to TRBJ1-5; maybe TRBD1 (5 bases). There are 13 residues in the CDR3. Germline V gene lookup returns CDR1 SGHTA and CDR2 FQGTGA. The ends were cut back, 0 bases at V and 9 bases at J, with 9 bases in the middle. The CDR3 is CASSLTQGGPQHF. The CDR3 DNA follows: TGTGCCAGCAGCTTAACGCAGGGCGGGCCCCAGCATTTT.

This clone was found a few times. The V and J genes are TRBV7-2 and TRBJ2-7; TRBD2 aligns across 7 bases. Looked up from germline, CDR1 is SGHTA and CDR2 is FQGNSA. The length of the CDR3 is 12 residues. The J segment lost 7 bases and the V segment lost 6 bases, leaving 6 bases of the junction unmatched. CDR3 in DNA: TGTGCCAGCAGTATCCACGGGGGGGAGCAGTACTTC. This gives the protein CASSIHGGEQYF.

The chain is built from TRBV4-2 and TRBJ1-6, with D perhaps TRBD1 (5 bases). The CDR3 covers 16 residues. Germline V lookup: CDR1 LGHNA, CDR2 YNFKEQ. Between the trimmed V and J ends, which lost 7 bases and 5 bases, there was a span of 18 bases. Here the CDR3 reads CASTRVGGTDNSPLHF. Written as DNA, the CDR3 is TGTGCCAGCACCCGGGTCGGTGGGACGGATAATTCACCCCTCCACTTT.

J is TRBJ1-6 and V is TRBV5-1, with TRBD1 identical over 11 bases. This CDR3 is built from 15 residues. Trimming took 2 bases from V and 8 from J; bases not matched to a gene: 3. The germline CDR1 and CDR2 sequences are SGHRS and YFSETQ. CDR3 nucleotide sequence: TGCGCCAGCAGCTTTAGGGGACAGGGGGATTCACCCCTCCACTTT. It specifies CASSFRGQGDSPLHF.

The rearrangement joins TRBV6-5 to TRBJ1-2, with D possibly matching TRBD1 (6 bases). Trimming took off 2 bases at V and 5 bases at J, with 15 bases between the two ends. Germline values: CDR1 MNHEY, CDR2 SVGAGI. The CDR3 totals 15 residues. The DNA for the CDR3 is TGTGCCAGCAGTTACCTGACAGGAGACGCTTATGGCTACACCTTC. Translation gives CASSYLTGDAYGYTF.

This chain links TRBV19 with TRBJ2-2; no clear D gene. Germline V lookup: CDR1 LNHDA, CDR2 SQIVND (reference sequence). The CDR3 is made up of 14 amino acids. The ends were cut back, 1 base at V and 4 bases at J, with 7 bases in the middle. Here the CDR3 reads CASSIVYGTGELFF. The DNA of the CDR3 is TGTGCCAGTAGTATAGTTTACGGCACCGGGGAGCTGTTTTTT.

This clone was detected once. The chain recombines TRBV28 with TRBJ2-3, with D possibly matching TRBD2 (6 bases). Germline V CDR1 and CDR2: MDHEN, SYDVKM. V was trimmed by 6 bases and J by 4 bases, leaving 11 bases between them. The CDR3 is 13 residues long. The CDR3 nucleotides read TGTGCCAGCAGCACTCCGGGGGCAGATACGCAGTATTTT. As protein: CASSTPGADTQYF.

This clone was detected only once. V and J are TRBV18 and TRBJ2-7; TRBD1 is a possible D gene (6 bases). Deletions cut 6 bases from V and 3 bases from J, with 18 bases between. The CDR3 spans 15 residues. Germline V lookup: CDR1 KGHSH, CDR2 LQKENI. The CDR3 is CASSLPEGVGYEQYF. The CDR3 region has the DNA TGTGCCAGCTCTTTACCCGAGGGGGTCGGCTACGAGCAGTACTTC.

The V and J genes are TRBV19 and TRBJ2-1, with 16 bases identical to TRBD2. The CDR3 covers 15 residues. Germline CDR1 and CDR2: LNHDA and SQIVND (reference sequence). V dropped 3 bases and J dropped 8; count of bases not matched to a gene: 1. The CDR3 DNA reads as TGTGCCAGTAGTATGGGACTAGCGGGAGGGTATGAGCAGTTCTTC. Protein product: CASSMGLAGGYEQFF.

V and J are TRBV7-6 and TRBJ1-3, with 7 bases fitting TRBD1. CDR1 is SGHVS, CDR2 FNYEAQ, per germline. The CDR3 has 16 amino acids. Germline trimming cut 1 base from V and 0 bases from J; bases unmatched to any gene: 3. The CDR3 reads CASSLGGGSSGNTIYF. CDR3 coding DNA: TGTGCCAGCAGCTTAGGAGGGGGCTCCTCTGGAAACACCATATATTTT.

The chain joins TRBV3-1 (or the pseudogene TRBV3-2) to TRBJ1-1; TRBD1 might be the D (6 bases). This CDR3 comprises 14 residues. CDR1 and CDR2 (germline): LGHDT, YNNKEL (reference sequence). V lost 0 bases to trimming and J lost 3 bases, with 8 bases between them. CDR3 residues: CASSQEGADTEAFF. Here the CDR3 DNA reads TGTGCCAGCAGCCAAGAGGGGGCGGACACTGAAGCTTTCTTT.

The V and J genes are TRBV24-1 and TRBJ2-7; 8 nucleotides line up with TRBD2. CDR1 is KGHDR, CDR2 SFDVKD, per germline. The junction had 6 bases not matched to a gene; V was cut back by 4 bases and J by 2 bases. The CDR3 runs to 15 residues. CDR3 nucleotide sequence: TGTGCCACCAGTGACCCCGGGACTAGTCCCTACGAGCAGTACTTC. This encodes CATSDPGTSPYEQYF.

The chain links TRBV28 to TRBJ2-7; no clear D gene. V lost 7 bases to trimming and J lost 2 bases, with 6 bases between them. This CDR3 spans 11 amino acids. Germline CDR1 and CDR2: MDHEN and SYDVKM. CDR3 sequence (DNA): TGTGCCAGCATGGCGGCCTACGAGCAGTACTTC. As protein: CASMAAYEQYF.

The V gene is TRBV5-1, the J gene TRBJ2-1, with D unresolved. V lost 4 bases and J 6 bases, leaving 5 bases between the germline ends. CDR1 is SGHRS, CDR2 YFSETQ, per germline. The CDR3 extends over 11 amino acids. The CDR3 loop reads CASSGGNEQFF. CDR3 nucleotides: TGCGCCAGCAGCGGCGGCAATGAGCAGTTCTTC.

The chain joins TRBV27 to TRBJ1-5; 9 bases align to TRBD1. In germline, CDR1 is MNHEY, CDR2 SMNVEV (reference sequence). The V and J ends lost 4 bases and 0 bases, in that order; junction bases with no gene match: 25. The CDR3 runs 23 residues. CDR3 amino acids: CASSSLRFTGGQGAYRSNQPQHF. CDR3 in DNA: TGTGCCAGCAGTTCCCTGAGATTTACAGGGGGCCAGGGCGCCTACCGTAGCAATCAGCCCCAGCATTTT.

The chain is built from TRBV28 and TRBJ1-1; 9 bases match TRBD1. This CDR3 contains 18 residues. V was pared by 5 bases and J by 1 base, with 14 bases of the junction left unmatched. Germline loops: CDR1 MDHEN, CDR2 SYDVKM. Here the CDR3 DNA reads TGTGCCAGCAGTCTTTATATGGGACAGGGTTCGGGGAACACTGAAGCTTTCTTT. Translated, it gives CASSLYMGQGSGNTEAFF. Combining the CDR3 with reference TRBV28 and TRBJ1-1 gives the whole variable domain DVKVTQSSRYLVKRTGEKVFLECVQDMDHENMFWYRQDPGLGLRLIYFSYDVKMKEKGDIPEGYSVSREKKERFSLILESASTNQTSMYLCASSLYMGQGSGNTEAFFGQGTRLTVV.

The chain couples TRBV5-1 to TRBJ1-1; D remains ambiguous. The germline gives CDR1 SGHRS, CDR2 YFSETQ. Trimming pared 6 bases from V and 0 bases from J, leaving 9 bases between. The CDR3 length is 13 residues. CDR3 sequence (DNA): TGCGCCAGCACGGGCGCCATGAACACTGAAGCTTTCTTT. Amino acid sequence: CASTGAMNTEAFF.

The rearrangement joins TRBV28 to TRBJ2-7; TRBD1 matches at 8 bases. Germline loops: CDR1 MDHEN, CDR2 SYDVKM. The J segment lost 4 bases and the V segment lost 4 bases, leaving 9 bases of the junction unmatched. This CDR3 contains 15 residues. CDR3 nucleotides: TGTGCCAGCAGTTCCAGCCGGGACAGGACTTACGAGCAGTACTTC. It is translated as CASSSSRDRTYEQYF.

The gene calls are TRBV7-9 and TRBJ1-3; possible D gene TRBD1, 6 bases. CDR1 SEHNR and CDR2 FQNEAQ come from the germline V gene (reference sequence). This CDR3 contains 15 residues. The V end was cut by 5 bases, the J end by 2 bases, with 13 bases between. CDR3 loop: CASSGGQTTGNTIYF. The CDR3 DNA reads TGTGCCAGCAGCGGCGGACAGACCACTGGAAACACCATATATTTT.